The 4 T cell receptor beta chains listed next were all sequenced from one sample in a study of shared clonotypes between healthy human individuals. Terminally differentiated effector memory CD45RA+ cells were excluded from the naive CD8 cells, which were CD45RO-negative and positively selected for CCR7. The table came from immunoSEQ multiplex PCR; TCRdb's copy has only in-frame clones and leaves some out. The sample has 550,000 to 750,000 clones, approximately 90% seen once. Input material: naive CD8+ T cells sorted from blood. All receptors derive from a man aged 25-40 years in good health.

The J gene is TRBJ2-7, the V gene TRBV6-6, with D perhaps TRBD2 (5 bases). CDR1 MNHNY and CDR2 SVGAGI come from the germline V gene (reference sequence). V lost 5 bases, J lost 3 bases, and 8 bases lay in between. CDR3 length: 12 amino acids. Written as DNA, the CDR3 is TGTGCCAGCAGTGCCGGGATCTACGAGCAGTACTTC. It encodes CASSAGIYEQYF.

This clone was seen a single time. This chain uses TRBV14 with TRBJ2-6, with D unclear. V shed 0 bases and J shed 0 bases, with 12 bases lying between them. The CDR3 totals 18 residues. Germline loops: CDR1 SGHDN, CDR2 FVKESK. CDR3 nucleotides: TGTGCCAGCAGCCAAGAAGATGGGGTATACTCTGGGGCCAACGTCCTGACTTTC. Translated: CASSQEDGVYSGANVLTF.

The chain carries TRBV11-2 and TRBJ1-1; no firm D call. The CDR3 has 13 residues. Trimming shortened V by 7 bases and J by 6 bases, and 15 bases separated the two germline ends. CDR1 is SGHAT, CDR2 FQNNGV, per germline. The CDR3 region has the DNA TGTGCCAGCAACGAAAGGGAGGGCGCTGAAGCTTTCTTT. Amino acid sequence: CASNEREGAEAFF.

Concerning this clone: A read error may produce the germline difference seen at one junction end. The chain carries TRBV10-3 and TRBJ2-7, with D tentatively TRBD2 (6 bases). Germline CDR1 ENHRY, CDR2 SYGVKD. The CDR3 spans 11 residues. CDR3 DNA: TGTGCCATCAGTGTAGGAGGGAAGGTCGACTTC. Its translation: CAISVGGKVDF.